This T cell receptor beta chain emerged from a study of T cells in Graves' hyperthyroidism and ophthalmopathy. It was considered stable Graves' hyperthyroidism when ophthalmopathy did not progress within 18 months. Subjects aged 18 to 65 presented with newly diagnosed hyperthyroidism of less than 2 months' duration. Findings and caveats of the study: Most clonotypes expanded in thyroid above 0.001 were likewise present in blood.

Concerning this clonotype itself: Its antigen remains unknown.

Amplified TCR beta CDR3 regions came from RNA transcripts. An initial round of RT-PCR targeting the TCR CDR3 relied on the HTBI primer set. TCRdb recomputed calls from the multiplex PCR reads with MiXCR, one row per CDR3 protein. The sample lists some 770,000 distinct CDR3 sequences; over 15% were seen once. The germline V gene has CDR1 SGHDT and CDR2 YYEEEE. The CDR3 length is 14 residues. The V end lost 2 bases, the J end lost 5 bases, and 13 bases lay between the germline ends. The sequenced sample consisted of blood. The V and J genes are TRBV5-6 and TRBJ1-2; no clear D gene. The sequence was obtained from a man between 18 and 35 years old with Graves' hyperthyroidism. CDR3 in DNA: TGTGCCAGCAGCTTAATGACCGAGTGGTATGGCTACACCTTC. It codes for CASSLMTEWYGYTF.